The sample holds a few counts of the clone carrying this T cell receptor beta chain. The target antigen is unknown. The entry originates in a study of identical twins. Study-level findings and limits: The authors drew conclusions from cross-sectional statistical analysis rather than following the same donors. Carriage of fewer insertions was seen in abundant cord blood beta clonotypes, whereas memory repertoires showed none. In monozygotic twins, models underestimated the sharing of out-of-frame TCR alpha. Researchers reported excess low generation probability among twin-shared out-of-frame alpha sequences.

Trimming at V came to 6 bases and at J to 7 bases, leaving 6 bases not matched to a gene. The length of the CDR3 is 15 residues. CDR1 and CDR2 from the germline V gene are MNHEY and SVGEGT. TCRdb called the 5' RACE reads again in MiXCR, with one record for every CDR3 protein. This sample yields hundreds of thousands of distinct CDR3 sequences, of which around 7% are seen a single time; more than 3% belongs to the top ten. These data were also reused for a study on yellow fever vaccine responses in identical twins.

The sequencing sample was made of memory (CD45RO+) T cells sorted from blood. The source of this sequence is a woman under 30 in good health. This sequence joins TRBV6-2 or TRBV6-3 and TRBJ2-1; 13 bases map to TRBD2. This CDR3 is CASRHGLAGVNEQFF. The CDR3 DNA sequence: TGTGCCAGCAGACACGGACTAGCGGGAGTTAATGAGCAGTTCTTC.